Listed below are T cell receptor beta chains from one sample, sequenced in a study of T-cell memory formation after mild COVID-19. TCRdb re-analysed the 5' RACE reads in MiXCR, keeping a single row per CDR3 protein. This table holds 300,000 to 400,000 distinct CDR3 sequences, roughly 15% found once. The sequenced material came from PBMCs or a T cell subset sorted from them (not recorded which). The origin of the receptors is a man between 18 and 35 years old who had mild COVID-19 (a few samples of this study predate the infection). Cell type and time point are not known. Both conserved end residues are part of each CDR3. D genes are given only for firm matches. Where a row states a size, it is once, few, many or the class of an expanded clone; other rows omit it.

21	-	TRBV7-9	TRBJ2-6	TRBD1	TGTGCCAGCAGCTTAGGGGGACAGGGAATTATCCCCAGCTCTGGGGCCAACGTCCTGACTTTC	CASSLGGQGIIPSSGANVLTF
15	many	TRBV12-3/TRBV12-4	TRBJ2-5	-	TGTGCCAGCAGTTTAGCAACCGCCCAAGAAGAGACCCAGTACTTC	CASSLATAQEETQYF
18	-	TRBV7-8	TRBJ2-5	TRBD2	TGTGCCAGCAGCTTAGAAAAGACTAGCCTACCCCGGGGGGAGACCCAGTACTTC	CASSLEKTSLPRGETQYF
17	few	TRBV6-5	TRBJ2-1	TRBD1	TGTGCCAGCAGTTACAGACAGGGGCTAGGAAGGGTCAATGAGCAGTTCTTC	CASSYRQGLGRVNEQFF
13	many	TRBV20-1	TRBJ1-2	-	TGCAGTGCTGGTCTACAGGGACGCTATGGCTACACCTTC	CSAGLQGRYGYTF
15	few	TRBV7-2	TRBJ2-5	TRBD2	TGTGCCAGCAGCCCAATAGCGGGGACCCAAGAGACCCAGTACTTC	CASSPIAGTQETQYF
15	few	TRBV12-3/TRBV12-4	TRBJ1-2	-	TGTGCCAGCAGTTCTCGGTTACGAGGGGACTATGGCTACACCTTC	CASSSRLRGDYGYTF
14	few	TRBV9	TRBJ2-2	-	TGTGCCAGCAGCGGGGGCCTTACCACCGGGGAGCTGTTTTTT	CASSGGLTTGELFF
13	many	TRBV20-1	TRBJ2-5	TRBD1	TGCAGTGCAAGGACAGGGTCAGGAGAGACCCAGTACTTC	CSARTGSGETQYF
15	-	TRBV7-9	TRBJ2-7	TRBD1	TGTGCCAGCAGCTTACCGCCGGGACAGGACTACGAGCAGTACTTC	CASSLPPGQDYEQYF
15	-	TRBV7-2	TRBJ1-1	-	TGTGCCAGCAGCACAACGGGGGGGATGAACACTGAAGCTTTCTTT	CASSTTGGMNTEAFF
17	few	TRBV20-1	TRBJ1-2	-	TGCAGTGCTAGAGGGCCTTTGGGGTCTTACGGGGGAGGAGGCTACACCTTC	CSARGPLGSYGGGGYTF
16	-	TRBV4-1	TRBJ2-3	-	TGCGCCAGCAGCCAAGTGTCGCAGGACCGCACAGATACGCAGTATTTT	CASSQVSQDRTDTQYF
11	few	TRBV29-1	TRBJ2-7	-	TGCAGCGCCTGCTGGAGATACGAGCAGTACTTC	CSACWRYEQYF
17	-	TRBV4-3	TRBJ2-1	-	TGCGCCAGCAGCCAAGACGGCACCAGAAACCCGATACAGGAGCAGTTCTTC	CASSQDGTRNPIQEQFF
15	-	TRBV20-1	TRBJ1-6	-	TGCAGTGCTAGAGATCGAGGGGTCGTAGAGTCACCCCTCCACTTT	CSARDRGVVESPLHF
14	-	TRBV12-3/TRBV12-4	TRBJ2-5	-	TGTGCCAGCAGTACGGGCCCCACAAGAGAGACCCAGTACTTC	CASSTGPTRETQYF
12	-	TRBV19	TRBJ1-6	-	TGTGCCAGTGGTCGGACAGCCTCACCCCTCCACTTT	CASGRTASPLHF
15	-	TRBV10-3	TRBJ2-1	-	TGTGCCATATCCCTAGGTTCCAGCTCCTACAATGAGCAGTTCTTC	CAISLGSSSYNEQFF
15	few	TRBV7-7	TRBJ1-5	TRBD1	TGTGCCAGCAGCACGGACAGGGGAATCAATCAGCCCCAGCATTTT	CASSTDRGINQPQHF
16	few	TRBV3-1	TRBJ1-6	-	TGTGCCAGCAGCCAAGATGGGCACACACCGAGTTCACCCCTCCACTTT	CASSQDGHTPSSPLHF
14	many	TRBV23-1	TRBJ2-5	TRBD2	TGCGCCAGCAGTTCCGGGGGGGCCGGGGAGACCCAGTACTTC	CASSSGGAGETQYF
15	-	TRBV5-4	TRBJ1-4	TRBD1	TGTGCCAGCAGCCCGAGCCGGGACAGGGGCGAAAAACTGTTTTTT	CASSPSRDRGEKLFF
13	once	TRBV10-1	TRBJ2-1	-	TGCGCCAGCAGTGAGTCTATTACAGGGCGGCTGTTCTTC	CASSESITGRLFF
15	-	TRBV5-1	TRBJ1-4	-	TGCGCCAGCAGCTTAATAGGGGCAGCGAATGAAAAACTGTTTTTT	CASSLIGAANEKLFF
12	-	TRBV29-1	TRBJ2-3	TRBD1	TGCAGCGTACGACAGGGTGCAGATACGCAGTATTTT	CSVRQGADTQYF
12	-	TRBV12-3/TRBV12-4	TRBJ1-1	-	TGTGCCAGCAGTTTGTCTCCCACTGAAGCTTTCTTT	CASSLSPTEAFF
17	many	TRBV12-5	TRBJ2-2	TRBD2	TGTGCTAGTGGTTTGGCCGGGACTAGCGGGGTTACCGGGGAGCTGTTTTTT	CASGLAGTSGVTGELFF
14	few	TRBV10-3	TRBJ1-1	-	TGTGCCATAACACGGACCACGGGGAACACTGAAGCTTTCTTT	CAITRTTGNTEAFF
15	-	TRBV20-1	TRBJ1-1	TRBD1	TGCAGTGCTAGCCGGACAGGCGCCATGAACACTGAAGCTTTCTTT	CSASRTGAMNTEAFF
16	few	TRBV5-1	TRBJ2-2	TRBD1	TGCGCCAGCAGCTTGGGGGACAGGATACCCACCGGGGAGCTGTTTTTT	CASSLGDRIPTGELFF
16	few	TRBV6-6	TRBJ2-7	TRBD1	TGTGCCAGCAGTTACTTAGGGCAGGGGGACGGCTACGAGCAGTACTTC	CASSYLGQGDGYEQYF
14	-	TRBV12-3/TRBV12-4	TRBJ2-3	-	TGTGCCAGCAGCATGGGGGAATCCACAGATACGCAGTATTTT	CASSMGESTDTQYF
15	few	TRBV4-1	TRBJ2-3	TRBD1	TGCGCCAGCAGCCAAGAACGGACAGGGACAGATACGCAGTATTTT	CASSQERTGTDTQYF
15	many	TRBV15	TRBJ2-5	-	TGTGCCACCAGCAATCAGTTTTCCCCGGGGGAGACCCAGTACTTC	CATSNQFSPGETQYF
15	few	TRBV12-3/TRBV12-4	TRBJ1-2	-	TGTGCCAGCAGTTATTCCCTTGGGGTTAACTATGGCTACACCTTC	CASSYSLGVNYGYTF
14	few	TRBV5-1	TRBJ1-6	-	TGCGCCAGCAGCTTGCAGGGGATGGGTTCACCCCTCCACTTT	CASSLQGMGSPLHF
14	-	TRBV4-3	TRBJ1-4	-	TGCGCCAGCAGCCTTGGGAGAGGGTCTGAAAAACTGTTTTTT	CASSLGRGSEKLFF
16	few	TRBV7-2	TRBJ2-5	-	TGTGCCAGCAGCTTAGCTGAACGTAATCTCCAAGAGACCCAGTACTTC	CASSLAERNLQETQYF
15	few	TRBV10-2	TRBJ1-5	-	TGCGCCAGCCACCCACGGGGTGGGGGAAATCAGCCCCAGCATTTT	CASHPRGGGNQPQHF
16	-	TRBV2	TRBJ2-7	TRBD2	TGTGCCAGCAGGGGACTACTAGCGGGGCTCGACTACGAGCAGTACTTC	CASRGLLAGLDYEQYF
15	-	TRBV6-2/TRBV6-3	TRBJ2-3	-	TGTGCCAGCAGTTACTCGCTGTATTCCACAGATACGCAGTATTTT	CASSYSLYSTDTQYF
13	many	TRBV12-3/TRBV12-4	TRBJ1-2	-	TGTGCCAGCACCTTTCGGCCTAACTATGGCTACACCTTC	CASTFRPNYGYTF
14	few	TRBV7-8	TRBJ2-3	-	TGTGCCGTTCGGACAGCTCGAGGCACAGATACGCAGTATTTT	CAVRTARGTDTQYF
18	few	TRBV4-3	TRBJ1-6	TRBD1	TGCGCCAGCAGCCAGGAGAGACAGGGGGCAAATAATAATTCACCCCTCCACTTT	CASSQERQGANNNSPLHF
14	-	TRBV20-1	TRBJ1-6	-	TGCAGTGCTAGCCCGGGACGGTATAATTCACCCCTCCACTTT	CSASPGRYNSPLHF
15	few	TRBV5-5	TRBJ2-1	-	TGTGCCAGCAGCGGACAGTGGAGCCCCTACAATGAGCAGTTCTTC	CASSGQWSPYNEQFF
15	-	TRBV7-2	TRBJ2-3	TRBD2	TGTGCCAGCAGCTTGGGGCGGGGGGGGATAGATACGCAGTATTTT	CASSLGRGGIDTQYF
13	few	TRBV27	TRBJ2-4	-	TGTGCCAGCAGTTTAATACCGCGTTCCATTCAGTACTTC	CASSLIPRSIQYF
16	few	TRBV12-3/TRBV12-4	TRBJ1-3	TRBD1	TGTGCCAGCAGTTCCGGGACAGGGATGCCTGGAAACACCATATATTTT	CASSSGTGMPGNTIYF
13	-	TRBV6-5	TRBJ1-1	-	TGTGCCAGCAGTTACAGGGCGAACACTGAAGCTTTCTTT	CASSYRANTEAFF
15	many	TRBV5-6	TRBJ2-2	-	TGTGCCAGCAGCTTGGGACTAGCGAACACCGGGGAGCTGTTTTTT	CASSLGLANTGELFF
14	few	TRBV5-6	TRBJ1-6	-	TGTGCCAGCAGCTTGACTGAGAATAATTCACCCCTCCACTTT	CASSLTENNSPLHF
15	few	TRBV9	TRBJ1-1	TRBD1	TGTGCCAGCAGCGTCGGCGGACAGGAGAACACTGAAGCTTTCTTT	CASSVGGQENTEAFF
14	-	TRBV11-2	TRBJ2-1	-	TGTGCCAGCAGCTTCCAGGGAACCTACAATGAGCAGTTCTTC	CASSFQGTYNEQFF
17	-	TRBV5-1	TRBJ1-5	TRBD1	TGCGCCAGCAGCCCCGGACAGGGGCTTAGCGGCAATCAGCCCCAGCATTTT	CASSPGQGLSGNQPQHF
14	-	TRBV20-1	TRBJ2-7	-	TGCAGTGCTAGTCATGTAGCCAACTCCTACGAGCAGTACTTC	CSASHVANSYEQYF